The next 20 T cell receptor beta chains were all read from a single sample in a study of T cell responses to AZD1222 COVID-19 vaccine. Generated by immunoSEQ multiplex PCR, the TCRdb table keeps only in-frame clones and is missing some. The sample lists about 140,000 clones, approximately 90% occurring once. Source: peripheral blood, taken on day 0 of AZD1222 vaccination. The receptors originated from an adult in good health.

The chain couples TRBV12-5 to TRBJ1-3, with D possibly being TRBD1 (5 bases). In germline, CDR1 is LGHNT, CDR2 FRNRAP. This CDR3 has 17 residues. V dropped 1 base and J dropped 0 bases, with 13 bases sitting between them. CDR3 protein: CASGLAGLSGSGNTIYF. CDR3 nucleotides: TGTGCTAGTGGTTTGGCAGGGCTGTCTGGCTCTGGAAACACCATATATTTT.

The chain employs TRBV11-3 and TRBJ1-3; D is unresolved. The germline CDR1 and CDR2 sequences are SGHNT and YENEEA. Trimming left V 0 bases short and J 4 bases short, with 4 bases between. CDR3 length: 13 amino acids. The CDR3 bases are TGTGCCAGCAGCTTAGAACCCGGAAACACCATATATTTT. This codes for CASSLEPGNTIYF.

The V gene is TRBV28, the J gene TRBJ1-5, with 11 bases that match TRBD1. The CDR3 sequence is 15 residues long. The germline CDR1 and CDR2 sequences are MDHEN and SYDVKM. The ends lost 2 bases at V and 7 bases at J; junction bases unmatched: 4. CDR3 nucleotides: TGTGCCAGCAGTTTAGGCGGGACAGGGGGGCAGCCCCAGCATTTT. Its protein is CASSLGGTGGQPQHF.

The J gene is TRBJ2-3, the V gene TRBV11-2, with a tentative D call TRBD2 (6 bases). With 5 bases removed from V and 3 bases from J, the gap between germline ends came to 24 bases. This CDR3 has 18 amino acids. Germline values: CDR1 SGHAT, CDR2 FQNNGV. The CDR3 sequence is CASSVGIIPGLLTDTQYF. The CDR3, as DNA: TGTGCCAGCAGCGTTGGGATAATACCGGGACTCTTAACAGATACGCAGTATTTT.

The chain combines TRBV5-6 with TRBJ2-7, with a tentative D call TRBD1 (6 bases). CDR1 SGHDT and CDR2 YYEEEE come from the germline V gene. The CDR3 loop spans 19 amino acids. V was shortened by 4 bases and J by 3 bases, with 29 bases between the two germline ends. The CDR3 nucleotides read TGTGCCAGCAGCCTAGAGGCCGGGACATCCTTCCTTCGGGGCTACGAGCAGTACTTC. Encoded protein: CASSLEAGTSFLRGYEQYF.

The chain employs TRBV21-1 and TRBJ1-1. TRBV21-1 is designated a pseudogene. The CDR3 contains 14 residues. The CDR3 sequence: CASSHGTPNTEAFF. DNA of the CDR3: TGTGCCAGCAGCCATGGGACTCCGAACACTGAAGCTTTCTTT.

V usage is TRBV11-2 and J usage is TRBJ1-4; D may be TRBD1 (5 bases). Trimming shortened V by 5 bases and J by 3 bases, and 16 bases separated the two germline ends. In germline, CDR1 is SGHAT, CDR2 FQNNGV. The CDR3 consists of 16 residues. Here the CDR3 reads CASSPGHNRPNEKLFF. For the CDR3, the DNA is TGTGCCAGCAGCCCCGGACACAACAGGCCTAATGAAAAACTGTTTTTT.

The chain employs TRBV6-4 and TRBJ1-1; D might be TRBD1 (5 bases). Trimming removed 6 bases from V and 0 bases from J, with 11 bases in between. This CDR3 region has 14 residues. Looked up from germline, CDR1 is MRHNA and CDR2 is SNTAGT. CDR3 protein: CASSPDRLNTEAFF. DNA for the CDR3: TGTGCCAGCAGCCCCGACAGATTGAACACTGAAGCTTTCTTT.

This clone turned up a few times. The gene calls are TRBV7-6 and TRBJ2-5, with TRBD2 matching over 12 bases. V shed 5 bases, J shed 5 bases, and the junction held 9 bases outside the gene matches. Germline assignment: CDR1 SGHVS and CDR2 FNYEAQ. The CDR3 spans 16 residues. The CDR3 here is CASSATSGRSGETQYF. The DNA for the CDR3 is TGTGCCAGCAGCGCCACTAGCGGGAGGAGCGGCGAGACCCAGTACTTC.

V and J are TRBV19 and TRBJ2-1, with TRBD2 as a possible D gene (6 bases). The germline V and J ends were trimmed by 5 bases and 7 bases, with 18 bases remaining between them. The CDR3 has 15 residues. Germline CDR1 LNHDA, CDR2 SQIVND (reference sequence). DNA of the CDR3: TGTGCCAGTAGTCTTATAGCGGCGGAGGGGAATGAGCAGTTCTTC. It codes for CASSLIAAEGNEQFF.

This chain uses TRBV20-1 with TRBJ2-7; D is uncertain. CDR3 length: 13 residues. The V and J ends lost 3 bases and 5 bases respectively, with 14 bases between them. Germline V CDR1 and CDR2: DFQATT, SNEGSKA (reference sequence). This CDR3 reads CSASALRGNEQYF. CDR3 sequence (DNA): TGCAGTGCTAGTGCTCTACGAGGAAACGAGCAGTACTTC.

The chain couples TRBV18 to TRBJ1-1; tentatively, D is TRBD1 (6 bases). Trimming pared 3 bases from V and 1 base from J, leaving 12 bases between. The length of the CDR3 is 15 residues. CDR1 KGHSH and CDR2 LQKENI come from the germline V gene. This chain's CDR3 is CASSPRTDRNTEAFF. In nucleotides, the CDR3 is TGTGCCAGCTCACCTCGGACGGACAGGAACACTGAAGCTTTCTTT.

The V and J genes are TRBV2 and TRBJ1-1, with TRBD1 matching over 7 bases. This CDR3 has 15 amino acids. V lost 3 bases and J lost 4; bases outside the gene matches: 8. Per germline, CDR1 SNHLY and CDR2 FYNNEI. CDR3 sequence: CASSDRGGGSTEAFF. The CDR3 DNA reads TGTGCCAGCAGTGACAGAGGAGGGGGCAGCACTGAAGCTTTCTTT.

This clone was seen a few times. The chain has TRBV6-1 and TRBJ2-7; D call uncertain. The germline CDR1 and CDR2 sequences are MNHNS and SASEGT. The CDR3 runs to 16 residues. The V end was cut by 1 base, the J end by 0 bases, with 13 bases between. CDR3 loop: CASSEVPGGSSYEQYF. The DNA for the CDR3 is TGTGCCAGCAGTGAAGTTCCTGGCGGTTCCTCCTACGAGCAGTACTTC.

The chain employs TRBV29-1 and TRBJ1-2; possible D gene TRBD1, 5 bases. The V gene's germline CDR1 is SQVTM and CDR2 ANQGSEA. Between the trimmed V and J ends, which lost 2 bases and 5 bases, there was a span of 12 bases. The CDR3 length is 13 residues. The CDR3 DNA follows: TGCAGCGTTGAACGGGGGACGGGATATGGCTACACCTTC. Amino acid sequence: CSVERGTGYGYTF.

This chain's CDR3 is CATNRVSGEKLFF. CDR3 coding DNA: TGTGCCACCAACAGGGTATCGGGAGAAAAACTGTTTTTT. The J gene is TRBJ1-4, the V gene TRBV19, with a possible D match to TRBD1 (6 bases). This CDR3 region has 13 residues. Deletions cut 10 bases from V and 8 bases from J, with 17 bases between. CDR1 LNHDA and CDR2 SQIVND come from the germline V gene (reference sequence).

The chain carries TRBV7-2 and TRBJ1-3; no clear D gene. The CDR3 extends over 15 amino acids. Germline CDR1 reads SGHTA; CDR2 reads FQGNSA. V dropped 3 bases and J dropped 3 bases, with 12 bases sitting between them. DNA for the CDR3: TGTGCCAGCAGCTTTGGGCTACGGCTTGGAAACACCATATATTTT. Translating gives CASSFGLRLGNTIYF.

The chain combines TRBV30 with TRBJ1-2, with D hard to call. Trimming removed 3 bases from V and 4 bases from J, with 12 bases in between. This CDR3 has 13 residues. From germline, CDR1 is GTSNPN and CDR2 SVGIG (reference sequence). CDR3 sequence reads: CAWSQPAGYGYTF. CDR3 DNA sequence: TGTGCCTGGAGCCAACCGGCCGGCTATGGCTACACCTTC.

CDR3 residues: CASSSNFWNTEAFF. The CDR3, as DNA: TGTGCCAGCAGTTCGAATTTCTGGAACACTGAAGCTTTCTTT. V is TRBV6-5 and J is TRBJ1-1; D is unresolved. The CDR3 totals 14 residues. From germline, CDR1 is MNHEY and CDR2 SVGAGI. The germline V and J ends were trimmed by 4 bases and 1 base, with 10 bases remaining between them.

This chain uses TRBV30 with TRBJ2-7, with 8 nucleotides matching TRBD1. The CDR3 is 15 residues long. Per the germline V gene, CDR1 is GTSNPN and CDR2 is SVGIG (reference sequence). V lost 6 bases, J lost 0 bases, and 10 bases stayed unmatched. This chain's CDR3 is CACIPGDRNSYEQYF. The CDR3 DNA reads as TGTGCCTGCATCCCCGGGGACAGGAACTCCTACGAGCAGTACTTC.